This T cell receptor beta chain stems from a study of Ad26.COV2.S vaccination and SARS-CoV-2 variants. Study information: By the intramuscular route, Ad26.COV2.S was given once, or twice 56 days apart.

The treatment was: roughly 20 received Ad26.COV2.S at low or high dose, single or two shots; 5 received placebo; per-sample allocation not given. Collection of the samples took place on day 63 after the first injection of vaccine or placebo. In germline, CDR1 is KGHSH, CDR2 LQKENI. The CDR3 is 15 amino acids. Trimming removed 4 bases from V and 1 base from J; junction bases left unmatched: 5. Profiled with immunoSEQ multiplex PCR; TCRdb holds only in-frame clones, not every one. The top ten hold 1.5% to 2% of the sample, which has hundreds of thousands of clones, over 80% seen once. The material was peripheral blood, obtained in a trial of Ad26.COV2.S vaccine versus placebo. V is TRBV18 and J is TRBJ1-1; 8 bases map to TRBD1. The clonotype comes from a person between 18 and 60 years old who received the Ad26.COV2.S COVID-19 vaccine or a placebo. The CDR3 reads CASSHQGASNTEAFF. The CDR3 nucleotides are TGTGCCAGCTCACACCAGGGGGCATCGAACACTGAAGCTTTCTTT.